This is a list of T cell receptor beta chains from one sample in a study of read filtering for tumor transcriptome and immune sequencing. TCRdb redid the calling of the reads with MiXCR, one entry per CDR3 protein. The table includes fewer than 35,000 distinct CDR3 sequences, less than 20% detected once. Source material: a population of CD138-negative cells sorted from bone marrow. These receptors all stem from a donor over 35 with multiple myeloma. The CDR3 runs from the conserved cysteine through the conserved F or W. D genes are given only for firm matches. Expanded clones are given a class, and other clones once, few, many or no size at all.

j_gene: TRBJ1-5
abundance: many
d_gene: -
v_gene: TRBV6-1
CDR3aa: CASSERGNPIRQPQHF
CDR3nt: TGTGCCAGCAGTGAACGCGGGAACCCCATTAGGCAGCCCCAGCATTTT

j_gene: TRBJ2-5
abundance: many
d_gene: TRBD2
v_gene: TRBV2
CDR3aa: CASSDFAGEGETQYF
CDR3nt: TGTGCCAGCAGTGACTTTGCGGGGGAGGGAGAGACCCAGTACTTC

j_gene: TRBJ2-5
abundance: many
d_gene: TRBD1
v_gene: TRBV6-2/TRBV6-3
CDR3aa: CASRHRQGLSLGVTQYF
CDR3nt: TGTGCCAGCAGACATCGACAGGGCCTATCCCTCGGGGTTACCCAGTACTTC

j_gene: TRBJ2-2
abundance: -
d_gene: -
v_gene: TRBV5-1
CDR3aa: CASRPGSLTNTGELFF
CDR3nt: TGCGCCAGCAGACCGGGAAGCCTCACGAACACCGGGGAGCTGTTTTTT

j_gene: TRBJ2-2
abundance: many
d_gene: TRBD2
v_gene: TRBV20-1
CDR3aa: CSARDGTSLNTGELFF
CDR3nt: TGCAGTGCTAGAGACGGGACTAGTCTGAACACCGGGGAGCTGTTTTTT

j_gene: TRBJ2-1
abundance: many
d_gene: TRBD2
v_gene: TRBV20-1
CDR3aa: CSARASGGAYEQFF
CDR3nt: TGCAGTGCTAGAGCCAGCGGGGGGGCTTACGAGCAGTTCTTC

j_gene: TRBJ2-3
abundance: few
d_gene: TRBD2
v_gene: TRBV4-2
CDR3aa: CASSQYSSGRNTQYF
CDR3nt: TGTGCCAGCAGCCAGTATTCTAGCGGGAGGAATACGCAGTATTTT

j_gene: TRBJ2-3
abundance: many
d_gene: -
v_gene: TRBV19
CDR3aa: CASSVDTSTDTQYF
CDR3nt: TGTGCCAGTAGTGTGGACACTAGCACAGATACGCAGTATTTT

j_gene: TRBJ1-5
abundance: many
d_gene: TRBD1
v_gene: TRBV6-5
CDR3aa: CASSYGTGSNQPQHF
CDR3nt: TGTGCCAGCAGTTATGGGACAGGGAGCAATCAGCCCCAGCATTTT

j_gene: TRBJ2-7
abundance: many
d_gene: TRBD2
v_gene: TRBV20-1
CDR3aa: CSAPPQGLLAGQYF
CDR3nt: TGCAGTGCGCCACCACAGGGGTTACTAGCGGGACAGTACTTC

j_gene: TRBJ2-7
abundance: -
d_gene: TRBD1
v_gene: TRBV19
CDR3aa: CASSAQGIYEQYF
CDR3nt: TGTGCCAGTAGTGCACAGGGGATCTACGAGCAGTACTTC

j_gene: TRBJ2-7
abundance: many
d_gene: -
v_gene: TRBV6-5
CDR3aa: CASSYSDQYEQYF
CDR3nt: TGTGCCAGCAGTTACAGCGACCAATACGAGCAGTACTTC

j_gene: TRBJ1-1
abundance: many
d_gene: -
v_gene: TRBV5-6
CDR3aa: CASSKDRNTEAFF
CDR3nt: TGTGCCAGCAGCAAAGACAGGAACACTGAAGCTTTCTTT

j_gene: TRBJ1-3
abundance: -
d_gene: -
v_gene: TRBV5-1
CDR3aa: CASSLDPTEGNTIYF
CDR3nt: TGCGCCAGCAGCTTGGACCCGACGGAAGGAAACACCATATATTTT

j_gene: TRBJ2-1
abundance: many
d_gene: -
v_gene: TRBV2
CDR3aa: CAVAESSYNEQFF
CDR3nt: TGTGCCGTGGCCGAGAGCTCCTACAATGAGCAGTTCTTC

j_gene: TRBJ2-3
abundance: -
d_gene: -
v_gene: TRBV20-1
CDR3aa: CSASSEVGVTDTQYF
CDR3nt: TGCAGTGCTAGTTCGGAGGTCGGTGTCACAGATACGCAGTATTTT

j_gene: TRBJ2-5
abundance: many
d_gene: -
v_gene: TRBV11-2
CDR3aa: CASSRGLGYQETQYF
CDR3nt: TGTGCCAGCAGCCGGGGACTGGGGTACCAAGAGACCCAGTACTTC

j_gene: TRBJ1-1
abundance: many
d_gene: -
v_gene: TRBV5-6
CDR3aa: CASSWTVNTEAFF
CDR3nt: TGTGCCAGCAGCTGGACAGTAAACACTGAAGCTTTCTTT

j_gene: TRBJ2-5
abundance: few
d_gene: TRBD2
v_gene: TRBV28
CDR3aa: CASSSPRTSGQETQYF
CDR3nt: TGTGCCAGCAGTAGCCCCCGGACTAGCGGGCAAGAGACCCAGTACTTC

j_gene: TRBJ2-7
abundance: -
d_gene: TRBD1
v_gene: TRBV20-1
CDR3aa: CSARGEGTGSPYEQYF
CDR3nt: TGCAGTGCTAGAGGCGAGGGGACAGGGTCACCCTACGAGCAGTACTTC

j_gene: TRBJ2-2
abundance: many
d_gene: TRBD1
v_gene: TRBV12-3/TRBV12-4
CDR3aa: CASNPSGTGDTGELFF
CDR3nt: TGTGCCAGCAATCCCTCCGGGACAGGAGACACCGGGGAGCTGTTTTTT

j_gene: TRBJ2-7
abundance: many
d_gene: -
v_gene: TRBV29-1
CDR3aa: CSVAQGPYEQYF
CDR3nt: TGCAGCGTAGCCCAGGGCCCCTACGAGCAGTACTTC